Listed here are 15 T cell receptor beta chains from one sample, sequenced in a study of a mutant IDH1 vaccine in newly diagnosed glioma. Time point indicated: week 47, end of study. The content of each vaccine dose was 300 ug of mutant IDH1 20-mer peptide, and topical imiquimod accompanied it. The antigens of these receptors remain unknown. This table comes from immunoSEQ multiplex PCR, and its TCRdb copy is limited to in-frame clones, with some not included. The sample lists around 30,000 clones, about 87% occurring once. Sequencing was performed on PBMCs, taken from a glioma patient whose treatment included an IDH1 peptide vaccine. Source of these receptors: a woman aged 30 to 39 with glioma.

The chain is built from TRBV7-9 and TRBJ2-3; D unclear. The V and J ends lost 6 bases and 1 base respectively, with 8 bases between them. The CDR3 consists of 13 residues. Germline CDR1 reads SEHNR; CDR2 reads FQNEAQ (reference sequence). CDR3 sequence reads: CASSPKGTDTQYF. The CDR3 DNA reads TGTGCCAGCAGTCCGAAAGGCACAGATACGCAGTATTTT.

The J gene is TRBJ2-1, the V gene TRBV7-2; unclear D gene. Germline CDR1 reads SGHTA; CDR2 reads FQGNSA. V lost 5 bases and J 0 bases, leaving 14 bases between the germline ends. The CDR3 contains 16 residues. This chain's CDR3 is CASSPDPGFSYNEQFF. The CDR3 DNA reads TGTGCCAGCAGCCCTGACCCGGGCTTCTCCTACAATGAGCAGTTCTTC.

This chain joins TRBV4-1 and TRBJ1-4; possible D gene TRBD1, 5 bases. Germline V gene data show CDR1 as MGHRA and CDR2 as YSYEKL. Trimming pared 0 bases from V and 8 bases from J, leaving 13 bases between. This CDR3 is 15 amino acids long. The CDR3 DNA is TGCGCCAGCAGCCAAGAAGGGGCCTTTCAGGAAAAACTGTTTTTT. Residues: CASSQEGAFQEKLFF.

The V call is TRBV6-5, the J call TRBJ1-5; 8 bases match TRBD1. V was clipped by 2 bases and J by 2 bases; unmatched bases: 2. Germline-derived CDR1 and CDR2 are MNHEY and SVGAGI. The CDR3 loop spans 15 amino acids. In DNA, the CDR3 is TGTGCCAGCAGTTACGCAGGGGGCGGCAATCAGCCCCAGCATTTT. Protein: CASSYAGGGNQPQHF.

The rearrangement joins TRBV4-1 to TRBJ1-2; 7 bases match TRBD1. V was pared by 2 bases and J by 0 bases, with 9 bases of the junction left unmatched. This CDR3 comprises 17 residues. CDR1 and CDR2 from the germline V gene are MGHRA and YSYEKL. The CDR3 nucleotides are TGCGCCAGCAGCCAACCGCTTCCGGGACAGACTAACTATGGCTACACCTTC. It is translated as CASSQPLPGQTNYGYTF.

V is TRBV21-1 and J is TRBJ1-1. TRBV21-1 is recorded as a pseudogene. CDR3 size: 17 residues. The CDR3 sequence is CASSKASVEGRNTEAFF. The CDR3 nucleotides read TGTGCCAGCAGCAAAGCCTCGGTGGAGGGGAGGAACACTGAAGCTTTCTTT.

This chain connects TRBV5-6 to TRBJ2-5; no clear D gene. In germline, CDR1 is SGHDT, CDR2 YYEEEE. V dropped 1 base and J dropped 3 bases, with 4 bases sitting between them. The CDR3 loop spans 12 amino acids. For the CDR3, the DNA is TGTGCCAGCAGCTTGCTGAAAGAGACCCAGTACTTC. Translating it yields CASSLLKETQYF.

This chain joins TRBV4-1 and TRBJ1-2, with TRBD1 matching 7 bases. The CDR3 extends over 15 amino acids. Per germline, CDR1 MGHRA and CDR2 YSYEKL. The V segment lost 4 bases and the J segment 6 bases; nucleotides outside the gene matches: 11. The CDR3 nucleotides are TGCGCCAGCAGCCCCTCCCGGGCAGGGGGTAATGGCTACACCTTC. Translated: CASSPSRAGGNGYTF.

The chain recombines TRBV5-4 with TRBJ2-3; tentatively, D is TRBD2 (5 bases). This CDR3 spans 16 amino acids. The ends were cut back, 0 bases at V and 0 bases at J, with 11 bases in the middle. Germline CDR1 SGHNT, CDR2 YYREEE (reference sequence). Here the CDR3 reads CASSLGSGRSTDTQYF. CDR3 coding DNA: TGTGCCAGCAGCTTGGGGAGCGGACGTAGCACAGATACGCAGTATTTT.

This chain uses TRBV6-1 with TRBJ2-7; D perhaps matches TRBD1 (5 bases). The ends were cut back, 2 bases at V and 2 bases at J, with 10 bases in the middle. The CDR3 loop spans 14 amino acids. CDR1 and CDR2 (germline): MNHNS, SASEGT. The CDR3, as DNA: TGTGCCAGCAGTGAATGGACACAACCCTACGAGCAGTACTTC. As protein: CASSEWTQPYEQYF.

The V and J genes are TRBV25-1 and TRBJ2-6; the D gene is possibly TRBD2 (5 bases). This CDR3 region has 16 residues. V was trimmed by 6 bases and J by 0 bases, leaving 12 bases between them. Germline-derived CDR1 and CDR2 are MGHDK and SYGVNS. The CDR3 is CASSGEPYSGANVLTF. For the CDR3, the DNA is TGTGCCAGCAGCGGGGAACCCTACTCTGGGGCCAACGTCCTGACTTTC. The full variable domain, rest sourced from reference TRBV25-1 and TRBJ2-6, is EADIYQTPRYLVIGTGKKITLECSQTMGHDKMYWYQQDPGMELHLIHYSYGVNSTEKGDLSSESTVSRIRTEHFPLTLESARPSHTSQYLCASSGEPYSGANVLTFGAGSRLTVL.

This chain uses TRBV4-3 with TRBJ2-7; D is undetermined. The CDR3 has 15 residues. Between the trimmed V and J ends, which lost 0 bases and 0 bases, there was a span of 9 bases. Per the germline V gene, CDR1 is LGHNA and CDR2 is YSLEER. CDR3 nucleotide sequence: TGCGCCAGCAGCCAAGAAAGAGACTTCTCCTACGAGCAGTACTTC. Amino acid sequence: CASSQERDFSYEQYF.

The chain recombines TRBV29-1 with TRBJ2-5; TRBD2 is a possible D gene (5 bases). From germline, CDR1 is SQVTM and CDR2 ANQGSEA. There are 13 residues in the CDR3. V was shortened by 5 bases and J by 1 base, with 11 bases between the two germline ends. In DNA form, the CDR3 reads TGCAGCGTTTCTTTACTAGTCCAAGAGACCCAGTACTTC. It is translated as CSVSLLVQETQYF. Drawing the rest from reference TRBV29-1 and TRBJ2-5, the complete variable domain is SAVISQKPSRDICQRGTSLTIQCQVDSQVTMMFWYRQQPGQSLTLIATANQGSEATYESGFVIDKFPISRPNLTFSTLTVSNMSPEDSSIYLCSVSLLVQETQYFGPGTRLLVL.

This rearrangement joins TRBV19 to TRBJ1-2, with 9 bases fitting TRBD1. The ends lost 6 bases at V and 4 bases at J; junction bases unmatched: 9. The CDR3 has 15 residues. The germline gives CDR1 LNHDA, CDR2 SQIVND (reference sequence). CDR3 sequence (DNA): TGTGCCAGTAGCGGTTCGGGACAGGGTCGCTATGGCTACACCTTC. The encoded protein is CASSGSGQGRYGYTF.

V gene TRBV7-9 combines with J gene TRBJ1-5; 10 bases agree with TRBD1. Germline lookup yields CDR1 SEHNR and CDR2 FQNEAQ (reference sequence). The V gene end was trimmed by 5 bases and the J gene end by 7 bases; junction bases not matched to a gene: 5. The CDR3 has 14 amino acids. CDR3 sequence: CASSTGQGLQPQHF. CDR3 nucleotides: TGTGCCAGCAGCACGGGACAGGGGTTGCAGCCCCAGCATTTT.